The sequence of this T cell receptor beta chain was determined in a study of early T cells in non-severe SARS-CoV-2 infection. The overall study: Alpha and beta chains were unpaired, from unsorted whole-blood bulk RNA.

The CDR3 sequence is 14 residues long. Germline loops: CDR1 LNHDA, CDR2 SQIVND (reference sequence). Unmatched junction bases numbered 10, after V lost 10 bases and J lost 3 bases. With regard to this clonotype: Its antigen remains unknown.

General study results and limits: Matching against VDJdb likely underestimated virus-specific expansions, favoring anti-spike CD8.

Molecules of cDNA were individually given unique molecular identifiers that were attached to them. TCRdb redid the calling of the 5' RACE reads with MiXCR, one entry per CDR3 protein. The sample carries fewer than 85,000 distinct CDR3 sequences, about 15% recorded once. The source material was whole blood. V is TRBV19 and J is TRBJ2-3; 7 positions agree with TRBD2. The clonotype was recovered from an adult who was a healthcare worker with PCR-confirmed SARS-CoV-2 infection or an uninfected control (not recorded which). This chain's CDR3 is CATASGGGTDTQYF. The CDR3 DNA reads as TGTGCCACCGCGAGTGGGGGGGGGACAGATACGCAGTATTTT.